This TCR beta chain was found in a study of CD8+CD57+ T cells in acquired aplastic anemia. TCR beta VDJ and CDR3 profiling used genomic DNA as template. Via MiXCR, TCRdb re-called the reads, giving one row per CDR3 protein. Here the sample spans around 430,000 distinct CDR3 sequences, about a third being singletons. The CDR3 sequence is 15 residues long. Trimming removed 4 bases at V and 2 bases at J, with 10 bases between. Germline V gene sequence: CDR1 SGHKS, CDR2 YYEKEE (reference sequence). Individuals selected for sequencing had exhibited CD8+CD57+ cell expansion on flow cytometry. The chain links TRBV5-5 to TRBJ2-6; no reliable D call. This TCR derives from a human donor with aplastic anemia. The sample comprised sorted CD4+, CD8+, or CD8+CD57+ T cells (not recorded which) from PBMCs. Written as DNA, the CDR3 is TGTGCCAGCAGCCCGAACCGGGCTGGGGCCAACGTCCTGACTTTC. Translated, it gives CASSPNRAGANVLTF.